Reported below is one TCR beta chain. The CDR3 loop spans 16 amino acids. The germline V gene has CDR1 SNHLY and CDR2 FYNNEI. V was pared by 8 bases and J by 2 bases, with 11 bases of the junction left unmatched. The sample originates from a study of blood T cell repertoires in COVID-19. Background on the study: Italy, Spain and the United States were the sources of the convalescent and acute COVID-19 samples. The analysed material was cDNA or gDNA that came from T cells, B-cell-depleted T cells, or PBMCs.

Per the study methods: Counts of nucleated cells, estimated from reference gene primer amplification, were obtained. The repertoire was sequenced with immunoSEQ multiplex PCR; TCRdb's copy has only in-frame clones and lacks some. For V, J and clone size, that table is used; D and trimming come from the DNA. The table has 55,000 to 75,000 clones, around 80% seen once. Sequencing used peripheral blood. This clonotype originated in a human donor in a cohort sampled during active COVID-19. The rearrangement joins TRBV2 to TRBJ2-2; TRBD1 matches at 7 bases. CDR3 loop: CASDSEGTVNTGELFF. The CDR3 coding sequence is TGTGCCAGCGATAGTGAGGGGACAGTTAACACCGGGGAGCTGTTTTTT.